Reported below is one TCR beta chain. Seattle researchers signed up patients amid active infection and tracked them longitudinally. Germline-derived CDR1 and CDR2 are MRHNA and SNTAGT. The trim removed 8 bases at V and 2 bases at J, leaving 6 bases unmatched. This CDR3 contains 15 residues. These data come from a study of blood T cell repertoires in COVID-19. Study as a whole: Samples taken during acute and convalescent COVID-19 were collected in the United States, Italy and Spain. From T cells, B-cell-depleted T cells, or PBMCs came the material, which was cDNA or gDNA.

The assay was immunoSEQ multiplex PCR, and TCRdb's table has in-frame clones only and misses some. Of approximately 200,000 clones detected, 70% to 80% appear once; the ten largest clones hold 5.5% to 7%. Sequencing was carried out using peripheral blood. The V and J genes are TRBV6-4 and TRBJ2-2; 9 positions agree with TRBD2. The source of this sequence is a woman aged 40 to 49 with COVID-19, enrolled during active disease. DNA for the CDR3: TGTGCCAGCCGGCGGGAGGGACTCAACACCGGGGAGCTGTTTTTT. Its translation: CASRREGLNTGELFF.